These 10 T cell receptor beta chains originate from one sample sequenced in a study of cytomegalovirus exposure and HLA in healthy donors. 13 Jbeta primers and 60 Vbeta primers were used for the PCR. This table comes from immunoSEQ multiplex PCR, and its TCRdb copy is limited to in-frame clones, with some not included. Of about 140,000 clones listed, roughly four fifths are singletons. Material for sequencing was PBMCs. These receptors all stem from a woman aged 45 to 65 in good health and CMV-seropositive.

J is TRBJ1-5 and V is TRBV2; D gene ambiguous. The CDR3 runs to 14 residues. V was cut by 6 bases and J by 2 bases, with 11 bases left in between. Germline loops: CDR1 SNHLY, CDR2 FYNNEI. The CDR3 nucleotides are TGTGCCAGCAGGGACCGGAGGGGCAATCAGCCCCAGCATTTT. Translation gives CASRDRRGNQPQHF.

V gene TRBV5-4 combines with J gene TRBJ2-3; 8 nucleotides line up with TRBD2. Losses at the gene ends were 2 bases for V and 2 bases for J; bases not matched to a gene: 7. The CDR3 totals 16 residues. The germline V gene has CDR1 SGHNT and CDR2 YYREEE (reference sequence). In DNA, the CDR3 is TGTGCCAGCAGCTTCAGCGGGGGCGCTGACACAGATACGCAGTATTTT. Protein: CASSFSGGADTDTQYF.

The CDR3 sequence: CASSQGQGYDEQYF. Written as DNA, the CDR3 is TGTGCCAGCAGCCAGGGACAGGGGTACGACGAGCAGTACTTC. The V call is TRBV14, the J call TRBJ2-7, with 10 bases fitting TRBD1. This CDR3 spans 14 amino acids. V dropped 3 bases and J dropped 5; count of bases not matched to a gene: 4. The germline gives CDR1 SGHDN, CDR2 FVKESK.

The chain employs TRBV21-1 and TRBJ1-1; the D segment call TRBD1 is taken from the table without a DNA check. TRBV21-1 is listed as a pseudogene. The CDR3 has 15 residues. CDR3 bases: TGTGCCAGCAGCGCGCGGACAGGGGTGGACGGGGGAGCTTTCTTT. Protein: CASSARTGVDGGAFF.

J is TRBJ2-6 and V is TRBV7-9; unclear D gene. The germline V gene encodes CDR1 SEHNR and CDR2 FQNEAQ (reference sequence). The CDR3 totals 16 residues. V was shortened by 0 bases and J by 2 bases, with 8 bases between the two germline ends. CDR3 protein: CASSLAKSTGANVLTF. CDR3 coding DNA: TGTGCCAGCAGCTTAGCGAAAAGCACTGGGGCCAACGTCCTGACTTTC. The full variable domain, with the rest looked up from reference TRBV7-9 and TRBJ2-6, is DTGVSQNPRHKITKRGQNVTFRCDPISEHNRLYWYRQTLGQGPEFLTYFQNEAQLEKSRLLSDRFSAERPKGSFSTLEIQRTEQGDSAMYLCASSLAKSTGANVLTFGAGSRLTVL.

The chain uses TRBV9 and TRBJ1-2, with TRBD1 identical over 7 bases. Trimming removed 2 bases from V and 7 bases from J; junction bases left unmatched: 2. Germline loops: CDR1 SGDLS, CDR2 YYNGEE. The CDR3 loop spans 12 amino acids. This CDR3 is CASSVTGVGYTF. CDR3 sequence (DNA): TGTGCCAGCAGCGTTACAGGGGTTGGCTACACCTTC.

This chain links TRBV6-1 with TRBJ2-7; possible D gene TRBD1, 5 bases. V lost 1 base to trimming and J lost 1 base, with 17 bases between them. Germline V gene sequence: CDR1 MNHNS, CDR2 SASEGT. CDR3 length: 17 amino acids. The CDR3 DNA reads TGTGCCAGCAGTGAAGGGGGCTTCAGGGAACAATCCTACGAGCAGTACTTC. It is translated as CASSEGGFREQSYEQYF.

The chain carries TRBV2 and TRBJ1-6; D is unresolved. Looked up from germline, CDR1 is SNHLY and CDR2 is FYNNEI. V was shortened by 10 bases and J by 7 bases, with 14 bases between the two germline ends. The CDR3 length is 13 residues. CDR3 sequence reads: CANRRVANSPLHF. In nucleotides, the CDR3 is TGTGCCAACCGGAGGGTAGCGAATTCACCCCTCCACTTT.

The chain uses TRBV5-1 and TRBJ1-2; 10 nucleotides match TRBD1. Germline CDR1 reads SGHRS; CDR2 reads YFSETQ. CDR3 length: 13 residues. Trimming removed 2 bases from V and 8 bases from J; junction bases left unmatched: 3. DNA of the CDR3: TGCGCCAGCAGCTTTGGACAGGGGGTCGGCTACACCTTC. Protein sequence: CASSFGQGVGYTF.

This chain connects TRBV7-2 to TRBJ1-1, with D possibly matching TRBD1 (6 bases). This CDR3 has 13 amino acids. CDR1 and CDR2 from the germline V gene are SGHTA and FQGNSA. V lost 0 bases, J lost 7 bases, and 9 bases lay in between. In DNA form, the CDR3 reads TGTGCCAGCAGCTTAGCGACAGGAGGTGAAGCTTTCTTT. Protein product: CASSLATGGEAFF.